The 15 T cell receptor beta chains below were found in one sample sequenced in a study of identical twins. TCRdb fed the 5' RACE reads into MiXCR, producing one record per CDR3 protein. There are approximately 600,000 distinct CDR3 sequences in the sample; roughly 6.6% occur only once, and about 1.6% lies in the top ten. The same data also went into a second study, on yellow fever vaccine responses in identical twins.

Material for sequencing was PBMCs. The receptors derive from a woman between 18 and 29 years old in good health.

This clonotype showed up just a few times. The J gene is TRBJ1-6, the V gene TRBV18, with 8 bases aligning to TRBD1. V shed 4 bases, J shed 2 bases, and the junction held 7 bases outside the gene matches. This CDR3 is 17 amino acids long. Germline assignment: CDR1 KGHSH and CDR2 LQKENI. The CDR3 DNA reads TGTGCCAGCTCACTGACCGGGACAGGACCCTATAATTCACCCCTCCACTTT. This gives the protein CASSLTGTGPYNSPLHF.

The chain links TRBV12-5 to TRBJ2-7, with D uncertain. V was pared by 6 bases and J by 2 bases, with 5 bases between. CDR1 is LGHNT, CDR2 FRNRAP, per germline. The CDR3 consists of 11 residues. The CDR3 bases are TGTGCTAGTGGGCCTCCCTACGAGCAGTACTTC. It is translated as CASGPPYEQYF. Full variable domain (outside the CDR3, taken from reference TRBV12-5 and TRBJ2-7): DARVTQTPRHKVTEMGQEVTMRCQPILGHNTVFWYRQTMMQGLELLAYFRNRAPLDDSGMPKDRFSAEMPDATLATLKIQPSEPRDSAVYFCASGPPYEQYFGPGTRLTVT.

This clonotype showed up many times. The chain employs TRBV28 and TRBJ1-4; D is unclear. Germline V gives CDR1 MDHEN, CDR2 SYDVKM. CDR3 length: 13 residues. V lost 6 bases and J lost 4, with 9 bases in between. Written as DNA, the CDR3 is TGTGCCAGCAGCGTCCAGATTAATGAAAAACTGTTTTTT. It yields the protein CASSVQINEKLFF.

The chain links TRBV20-1 to TRBJ1-1; maybe TRBD1 (5 bases). V lost 1 base and J 3 bases, leaving 9 bases between the germline ends. The germline V gene has CDR1 DFQATT and CDR2 SNEGSKA (reference sequence). The CDR3 spans 13 residues. CDR3 coding DNA: TGCAGTGCTAGAGGATTCAGGGACACTGAAGCTTTCTTT. It encodes CSARGFRDTEAFF.

This clonotype was detected a few times. This rearrangement joins TRBV14 to TRBJ2-3; possibly TRBD1 or TRBD2 for D (6 bases each). The germline V gene encodes CDR1 SGHDN and CDR2 FVKESK. Trimming stripped 8 bases from V and 0 bases from J, with 24 bases between. CDR3 length equals 18 residues. For the CDR3, the DNA is TGTGCCAGCTCAACCCGCCCTCCGGGGGCAGTAAGCACAGATACGCAGTATTTT. This sequence encodes CASSTRPPGAVSTDTQYF.

This clonotype was picked up many times. The CDR3 nucleotides are TGTGCCAGCAGCCAAGAACAGGGCCCGAACACCGGGGAGCTGTTTTTT. Translating gives CASSQEQGPNTGELFF. V usage is TRBV13 and J usage is TRBJ2-2; maybe TRBD1 (6 bases). Looked up from germline, CDR1 is PRHDT and CDR2 is FYEKMQ (reference sequence). V was pared by 5 bases and J by 0 bases, with 13 bases between. The CDR3 runs 16 residues.

This clonotype was detected a few times. The V call is TRBV28, the J call TRBJ2-6; TRBD2 might be the D (5 bases). Germline V gene lookup returns CDR1 MDHEN and CDR2 SYDVKM. Trimming shortened V by 6 bases and J by 4 bases, and 13 bases separated the two germline ends. CDR3 length: 15 amino acids. The CDR3 protein is CASSYTRSGANVLTF. The CDR3 DNA sequence: TGTGCCAGCAGCTATACTAGATCGGGGGCCAACGTCCTGACTTTC.

This clonotype was seen ten or more times. The V call is TRBV12-3 or TRBV12-4, the J call TRBJ1-6, with no clear D. Trimming left V 3 bases short and J 10 bases short, with 13 bases between. The CDR3 extends over 14 amino acids. The CDR3 DNA reads TGTGCCAGCAGTTTTGGGGATCGTGGCTCACCCCTCCACTTT. It is translated as CASSFGDRGSPLHF.

The chain couples TRBV11-2 to TRBJ2-7; 7 bases map to TRBD2. J lost 4 bases, V lost 1 base, and 4 bases had no gene match. Germline CDR1 reads SGHAT; CDR2 reads FQNNGV. This CDR3 region has 14 residues. CDR3 coding DNA: TGTGCCAGCAGCTTAGGGGCTAGCGGTTACGAGCAGTACGTC. Protein product: CASSLGASGYEQYV.

The chain recombines TRBV7-8 with TRBJ2-2, with 8 bases fitting TRBD1. V was clipped by 6 bases and J by 4 bases; unmatched bases: 19. Germline CDR1 and CDR2: SGHVS and FQNEAQ. The CDR3 sequence is 19 residues long. As DNA, the CDR3 is TGTGCCAGCAGTTATTACCAGGGGGCTTCCGAAGGTATCACCGGGGAGCTGTTTTTT. Amino acids: CASSYYQGASEGITGELFF.

This sequence joins TRBV11-2 and TRBJ2-3; 10 nucleotides align to TRBD2. In germline, CDR1 is SGHAT, CDR2 FQNNGV. The V and J ends lost 2 bases and 3 bases, in that order; junction bases with no gene match: 5. This CDR3 has 16 amino acids. CDR3 coding DNA: TGTGCCAGCAGCTTACCTAGCGGGAGTGTGACAGATACGCAGTATTTT. It specifies CASSLPSGSVTDTQYF.

The chain couples TRBV5-8 to TRBJ2-2; D is undetermined. The CDR3 contains 14 residues. The V end lost 5 bases, the J end lost 2 bases, and 10 bases lay between the germline ends. CDR1 and CDR2 from the germline V gene are SGHTS and YDEGEE. The CDR3 nucleotides read TGTGCCAGCAGGGAAGACCGAAACACCGGGGAGCTGTTTTTT. Its translation: CASREDRNTGELFF.

In its sample, this clonotype was seen a few times. V is TRBV10-3 and J is TRBJ2-3; D gene uncertain. The germline V and J ends were trimmed by 7 bases and 0 bases, with 11 bases remaining between them. The CDR3 is 14 amino acids. CDR1 ENHRY and CDR2 SYGVKD come from the germline V gene. CDR3 DNA: TGTGCCATCAAAGGGCCGGAAAGCACAGATACGCAGTATTTT. Amino acids: CAIKGPESTDTQYF.

This clonotype was counted ten times or more. The J gene is TRBJ1-1, the V gene TRBV20-1; the D gene is possibly TRBD1 (5 bases). The CDR3 covers 14 residues. Between the trimmed V and J ends, which lost 6 bases and 5 bases, there was a span of 19 bases. Germline loops: CDR1 DFQATT, CDR2 SNEGSKA (reference sequence). CDR3 nucleotides: TGCAGTGCCCCGAAGGACGGAAAGGGGACTGAAGCTTTCTTT. This translates into CSAPKDGKGTEAFF.

In its sample, this clonotype was seen a few times. The chain carries TRBV6-1 and TRBJ1-2; TRBD1 matches 11 bases. Germline CDR1 MNHNS, CDR2 SASEGT. This CDR3 is 15 amino acids long. V lost 7 bases and J lost 3; bases outside the gene matches: 7. Here the CDR3 reads CASTGQGAGDYGYTF. CDR3 DNA: TGTGCCAGCACCGGACAGGGGGCGGGGGACTATGGCTACACCTTC.